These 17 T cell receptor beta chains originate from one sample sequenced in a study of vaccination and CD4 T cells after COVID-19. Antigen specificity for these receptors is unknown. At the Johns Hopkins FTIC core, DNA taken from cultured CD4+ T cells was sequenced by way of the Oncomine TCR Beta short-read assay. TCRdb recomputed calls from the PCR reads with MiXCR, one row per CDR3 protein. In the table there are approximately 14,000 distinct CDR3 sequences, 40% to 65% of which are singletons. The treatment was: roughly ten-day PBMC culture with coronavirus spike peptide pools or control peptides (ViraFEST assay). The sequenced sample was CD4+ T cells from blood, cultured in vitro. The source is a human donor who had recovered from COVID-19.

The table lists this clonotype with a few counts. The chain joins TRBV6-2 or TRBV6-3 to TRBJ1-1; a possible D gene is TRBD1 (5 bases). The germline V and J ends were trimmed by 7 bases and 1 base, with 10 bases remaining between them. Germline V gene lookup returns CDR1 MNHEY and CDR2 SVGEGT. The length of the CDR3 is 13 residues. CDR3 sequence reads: CASTPRGNTEAFF. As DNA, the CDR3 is TGTGCCAGCACTCCGAGGGGGAACACTGAAGCTTTCTTT.

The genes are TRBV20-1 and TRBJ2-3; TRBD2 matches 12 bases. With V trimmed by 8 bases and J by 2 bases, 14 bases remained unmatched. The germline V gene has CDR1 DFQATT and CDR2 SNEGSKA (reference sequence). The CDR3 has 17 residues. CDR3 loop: CSPSQTSGSFHTDTQYF. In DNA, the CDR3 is TGCAGTCCCTCACAGACTAGCGGGAGTTTCCACACAGATACGCAGTATTTT.

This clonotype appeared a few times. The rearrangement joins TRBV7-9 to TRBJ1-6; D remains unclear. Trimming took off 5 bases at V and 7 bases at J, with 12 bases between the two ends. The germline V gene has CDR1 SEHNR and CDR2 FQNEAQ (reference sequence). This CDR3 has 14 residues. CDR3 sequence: CASSPSGGNSPLHF. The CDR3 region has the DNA TGTGCCAGCAGCCCCTCGGGAGGGAATTCACCCCTCCACTTT. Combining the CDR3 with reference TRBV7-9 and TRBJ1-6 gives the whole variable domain DTGVSQNPRHKITKRGQNVTFRCDPISEHNRLYWYRQTLGQGPEFLTYFQNEAQLEKSRLLSDRFSAERPKGSFSTLEIQRTEQGDSAMYLCASSPSGGNSPLHFGNGTRLTVT.

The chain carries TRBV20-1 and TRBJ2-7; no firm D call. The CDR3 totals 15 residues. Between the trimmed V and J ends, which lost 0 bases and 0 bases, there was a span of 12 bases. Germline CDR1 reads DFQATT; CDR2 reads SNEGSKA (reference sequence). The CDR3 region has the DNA TGCAGTGCTAGAGATTCCGGGTCCTACTCCTACGAGCAGTACTTC. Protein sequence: CSARDSGSYSYEQYF.

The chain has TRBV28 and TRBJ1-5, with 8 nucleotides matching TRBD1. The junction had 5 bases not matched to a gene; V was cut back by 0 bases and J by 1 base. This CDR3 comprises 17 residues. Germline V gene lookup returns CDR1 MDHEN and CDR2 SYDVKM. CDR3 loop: CASSLWDRVSSNQPQHF. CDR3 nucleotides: TGTGCCAGCAGTTTATGGGACAGGGTAAGCAGCAATCAGCCCCAGCATTTT.

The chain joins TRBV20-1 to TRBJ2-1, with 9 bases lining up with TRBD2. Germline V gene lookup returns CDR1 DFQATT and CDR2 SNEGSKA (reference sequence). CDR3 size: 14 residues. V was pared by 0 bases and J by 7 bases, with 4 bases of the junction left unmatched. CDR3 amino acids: CSARDGLAPNEQFF. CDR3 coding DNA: TGCAGTGCTAGAGATGGACTAGCGCCTAATGAGCAGTTCTTC.

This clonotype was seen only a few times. Written as DNA, the CDR3 is TGTGCCAGCAGTCAACAGGGACGGAATGAAAAACTGTTTTTT. Translated: CASSQQGRNEKLFF. The genes are TRBV27 and TRBJ1-4, with D possibly matching TRBD1 (6 bases). Per the germline V gene, CDR1 is MNHEY and CDR2 is SMNVEV (reference sequence). The length of the CDR3 is 14 residues. Trimming took off 5 bases at V and 5 bases at J, with 12 bases between the two ends.

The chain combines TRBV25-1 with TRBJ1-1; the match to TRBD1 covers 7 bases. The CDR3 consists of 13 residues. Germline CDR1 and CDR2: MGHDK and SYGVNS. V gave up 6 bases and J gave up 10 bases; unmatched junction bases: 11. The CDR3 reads CASSLTGTEAAFF. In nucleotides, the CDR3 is TGTGCCAGCAGCCTTACCGGGACAGAGGCAGCTTTCTTT.

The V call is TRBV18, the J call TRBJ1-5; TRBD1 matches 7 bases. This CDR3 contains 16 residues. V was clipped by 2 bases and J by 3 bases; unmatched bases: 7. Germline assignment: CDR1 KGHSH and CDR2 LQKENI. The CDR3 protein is CASSPVGGQVNQPQHF. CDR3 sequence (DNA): TGTGCCAGCTCACCAGTAGGTGGACAGGTCAATCAGCCCCAGCATTTT. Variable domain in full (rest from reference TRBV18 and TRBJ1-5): NAGVMQNPRHLVRRRGQEARLRCSPMKGHSHVYWYRQLPEEGLKFMVYLQKENIIDESGMPKERFSAEFPKEGPSILRIQQVVRGDSAAYFCASSPVGGQVNQPQHFGDGTRLSIL.

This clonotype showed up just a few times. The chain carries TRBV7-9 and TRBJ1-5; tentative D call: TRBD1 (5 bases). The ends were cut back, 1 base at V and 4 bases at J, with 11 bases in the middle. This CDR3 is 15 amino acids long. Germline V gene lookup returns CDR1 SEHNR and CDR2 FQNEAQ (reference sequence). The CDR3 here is CASSLVGGENQPQHF. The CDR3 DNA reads TGTGCCAGCAGCTTAGTTGGGGGAGAGAATCAGCCCCAGCATTTT.

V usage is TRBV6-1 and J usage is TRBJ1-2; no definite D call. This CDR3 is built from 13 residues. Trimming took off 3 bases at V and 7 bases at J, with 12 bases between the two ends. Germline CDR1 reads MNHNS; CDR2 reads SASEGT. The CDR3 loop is CASSEVFLSGYTF. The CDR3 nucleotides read TGTGCCAGCAGTGAGGTCTTTTTAAGTGGCTACACCTTC.

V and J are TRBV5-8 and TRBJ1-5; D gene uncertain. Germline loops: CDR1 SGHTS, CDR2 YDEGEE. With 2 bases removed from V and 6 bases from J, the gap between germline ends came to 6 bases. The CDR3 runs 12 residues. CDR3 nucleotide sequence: TGTGCCAGCAGCTTTCGGGGTCAGCCCCAGCATTTT. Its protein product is CASSFRGQPQHF.

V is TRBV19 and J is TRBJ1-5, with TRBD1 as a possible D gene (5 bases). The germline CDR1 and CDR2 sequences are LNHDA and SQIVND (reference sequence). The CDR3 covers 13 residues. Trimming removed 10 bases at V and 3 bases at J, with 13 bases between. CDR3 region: CATKEGLNQPQHF. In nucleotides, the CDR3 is TGTGCCACTAAGGAGGGACTCAATCAGCCCCAGCATTTT.

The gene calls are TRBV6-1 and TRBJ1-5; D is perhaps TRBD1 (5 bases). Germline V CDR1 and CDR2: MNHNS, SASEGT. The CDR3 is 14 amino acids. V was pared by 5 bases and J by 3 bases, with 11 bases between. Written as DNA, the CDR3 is TGTGCCAGCAGTCTAGACAGATTCAATCAGCCCCAGCATTTT. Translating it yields CASSLDRFNQPQHF.

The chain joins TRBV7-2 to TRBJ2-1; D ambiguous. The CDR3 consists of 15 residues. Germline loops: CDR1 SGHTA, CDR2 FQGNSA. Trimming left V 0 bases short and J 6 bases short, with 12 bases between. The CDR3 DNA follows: TGTGCCAGCAGCTTAGCGCAAACATTAGGCAATGAGCAGTTCTTC. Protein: CASSLAQTLGNEQFF.

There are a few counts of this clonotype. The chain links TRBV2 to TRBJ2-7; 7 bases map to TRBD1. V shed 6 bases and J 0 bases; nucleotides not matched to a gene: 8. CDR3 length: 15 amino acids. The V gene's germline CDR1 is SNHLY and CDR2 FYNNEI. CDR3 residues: CASRRSQGDSYEQYF. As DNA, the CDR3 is TGTGCCAGCAGGAGGAGTCAGGGGGACTCCTACGAGCAGTACTTC.

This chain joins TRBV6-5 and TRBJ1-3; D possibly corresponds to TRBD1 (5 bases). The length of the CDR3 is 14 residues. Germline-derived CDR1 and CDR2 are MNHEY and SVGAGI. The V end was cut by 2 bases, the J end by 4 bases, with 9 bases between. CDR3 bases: TGTGCCAGCAGTTACGATGGACAAGGAAACACCATATATTTT. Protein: CASSYDGQGNTIYF.